Below, one T cell receptor (beta chain) is given with its context. Its binding antigen is unknown. At one end the junction does not follow the germline gene, possibly because of a read error. Measured from the cysteine to the phenylalanine, the CDR3 is 13 residues long. This entry keeps only the CDR3 DNA: 39 bases, framed from base 1. The germline V gene specifies SQVTM as CDR1 and ANQGSEA as CDR2. This specimen comes from a study of tumor and adjacent non-tumor tissue in lung cancer (dated by TCRdb to about 2018). About the investigation overall: Of the cohort, around 12 patients had adenocarcinoma, 2 had squamous cell carcinoma and 1 had small cell lung cancer. The 15 or so patients were aged about 31 to 76 years, included roughly ten men and 5 women, and had TNM stage I to III disease. The study compared bulk TCRbeta repertoires from lung tumor tissue and matched distant non-tumor lung tissue of around 14 lung cancer patients. A total of some 130,000,000 productive TCRbeta reads were generated by sequencing, corresponding to an average of around 3.8 million reads per sample. TCRbeta CDR3 sequencing was performed on more than 25 paired specimens, with one tumor sample and one normal lung sample collected per patient.

RNA was extracted from bulk unsorted tissue and checked for quality with a NanoDrop ND-1000 and an Agilent 2100. The donors were newly diagnosed lung cancer patients admitted for thoracic surgery in China from August to November 2014 who had not received prior chemotherapy. Anyone who had undergone radiotherapy or chemotherapy before, or who had another cancer at the same time, was left out of the study. Pieces of surgical tissue measuring about 1-2 cm3 were kept in RNAlater solution and stored at -80 degrees C until use. The full study reports these points: Peripheral blood was not sequenced, so blood TCRbeta repertoires in these lung cancer patients were not examined. Tumor tissue showed significantly higher TCR diversity (inverse Simpson) than normal lung tissue, at roughly 430 vs 170 (P = 0.0075, Mann-Whitney U test). Neither the sequencing platform nor unique molecular identifiers are named or mentioned anywhere in the methods. Younger patients had significantly higher TCR diversity, and higher tumor TCR diversity was associated with shorter overall and disease-free survival. In normal lung, the top 100 clones accounted for a significantly larger cumulative share of the repertoire than in tumor tissue. Only about 15 patients were in the cohort, and the authors stated that larger samples and more detailed clinical data are needed.

Library generation was performed with multiplex PCR. The sequencing machine was an Illumina HiSeq 2500. TCRbeta libraries were constructed through three rounds of nested PCR with primers (Table S4) according to protocols modified from ARM-PCR. Before sequencing, PCR products in the 200-500 bp range were cut out of the gel and cleaned up using the QIAquick gel extraction kit. The published analysis was carried out like this. Reads were cleaned using Trimmomatic, were merged into complete CDR3 sequences using FLASH, and were assigned to V(D)J germline segments using MiTCR. Clonal diversity was calculated as the inverse Simpson's index using VDJtools. In-frame sequences without a premature stop codon were defined as productive reads. Starting from the raw public reads, TCRdb applied fastp trimming at Q25, assembled clones with MiXCR and retained in-frame beta chains. All rows with the same CDR3 protein become a single entry with the most common DNA and genes. The V and J calls shown here were made by TCRdb, not taken from the authors' results. The sample yields 120,000 or so distinct CDR3 sequences; 66% were counted once. 13% of the sample rests with the top ten.

The rearrangement joined TRBV29-1 to TRBJ2-7, with the D assignment possibly TRBD1 or TRBD2, given 5 matching bases for each. The sample consisted of lung tumor tissue. The clonotype originates from a young man with non-small cell lung cancer. The nucleotide sequence reads TGCAGCGTTGGGGGGATTAGCGCCTACAAGCAGTACTTC. Translated, it gives CSVGGISAYKQYF.